This T cell receptor beta chain is from a study of shared clonotypes between healthy human individuals. Each replicate PCR on the sorted subsets used approximately 180 ng DNA (approximately 33,000 T cell genomes). Original handling: Sequence data from immunoSEQ were junction-only and lacked quality scores; consequently, filtering differed. Profiling relied on immunoSEQ multiplex PCR, and the TCRdb table lists in-frame clones only, not all of them. The DNA was the basis for D and trimming; V, J and clone size are from that table. In the table there are more than 1.2 million clones, around 98.5% of which are singletons. Germline loops: CDR1 MDHEN, CDR2 SYDVKM. This CDR3 spans 14 amino acids. With V trimmed by 7 bases and J by 3 bases, 7 bases remained unmatched.

The receptor comes from a young man in good health. The sequenced sample was naive CD4+ T cells sorted from blood. Subset meaning: CD45RA+ positively selected. The chain has TRBV28 and TRBJ1-2; 8 bases align to TRBD1. The CDR3 DNA is TGTGCCAGCAACTCACAGGGGGTATACTATGGCTACACCTTC. It codes for CASNSQGVYYGYTF.